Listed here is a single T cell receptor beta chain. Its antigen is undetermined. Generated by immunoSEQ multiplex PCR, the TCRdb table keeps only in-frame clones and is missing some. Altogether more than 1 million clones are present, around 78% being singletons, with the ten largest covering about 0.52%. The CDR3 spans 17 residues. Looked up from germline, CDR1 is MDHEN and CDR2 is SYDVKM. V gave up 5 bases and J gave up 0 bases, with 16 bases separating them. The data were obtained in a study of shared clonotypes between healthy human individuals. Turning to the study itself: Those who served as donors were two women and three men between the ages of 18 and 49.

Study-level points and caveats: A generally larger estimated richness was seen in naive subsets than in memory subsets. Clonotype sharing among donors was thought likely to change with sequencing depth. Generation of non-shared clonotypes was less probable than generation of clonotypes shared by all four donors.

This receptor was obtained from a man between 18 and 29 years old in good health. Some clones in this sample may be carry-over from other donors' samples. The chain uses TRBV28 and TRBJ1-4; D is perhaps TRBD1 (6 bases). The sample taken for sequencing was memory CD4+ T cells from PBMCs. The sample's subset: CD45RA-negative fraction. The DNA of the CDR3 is TGTGCCAGCAGTGGATGGGACATTGATTCAACTAATGAAAAACTGTTTTTT. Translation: CASSGWDIDSTNEKLFF.